The TCR beta chain under discussion was sequenced for a study of cytomegalovirus exposure and HLA in healthy donors. This PCR relied on a set of 60 Vbeta primers and 13 Jbeta primers. This table comes from immunoSEQ multiplex PCR, and its TCRdb copy is limited to in-frame clones, with some not included. Here the sample spans some 120,000 clones, around 76% being singletons. The germline V gene encodes CDR1 MNHEY and CDR2 SMNVEV (reference sequence). This CDR3 contains 14 residues. V lost 6 bases, J lost 2 bases, and 3 bases stayed unmatched. This chain joins TRBV27 and TRBJ1-1; 10 bases are a match to TRBD1. Sequencing used PBMCs. This clonotype originated in a woman aged 60-70 years in good health and CMV-seropositive. CDR3 sequence: CASRRQGANTEAFF. DNA of the CDR3: TGTGCCAGCAGAAGACAGGGGGCTAACACTGAAGCTTTCTTT.